This T cell receptor (beta chain) was recovered during a study of T cell responses to AZD1222 COVID-19 vaccine. The table lists this clone with a count of one. No antigen is known for it. Libraries were prepared by immunoSEQ multiplex PCR; TCRdb keeps only in-frame clonotypes and omits some of them. The sample yields 170,000 or so clones, 75% to 95% seen once. Whole-study findings and limits: White British donors predominated, females outnumbered males, and clonal diversity was possibly underestimated. Spike-wide coverage was observed for vaccine-associated CD4 TCRs, with dominant responses at 160-218 and 743-854.

The receptor was isolated from an adult in good health. Sequences were derived from peripheral blood, sampled on day 0 of AZD1222 vaccination.

This CDR3 reads CASTQAGTAKNEQFF. The DNA for the CDR3 is TGTGCCAGCACTCAGGCCGGGACCGCGAAGAATGAGCAGTTCTTC. This chain links TRBV9 with TRBJ2-1; the D call may be TRBD1 or TRBD2 (5 bases each). The V end lost 6 bases, the J end lost 7 bases, and 20 bases lay between the germline ends. The germline V gene has CDR1 SGDLS and CDR2 YYNGEE. The CDR3 is made up of 15 amino acids.